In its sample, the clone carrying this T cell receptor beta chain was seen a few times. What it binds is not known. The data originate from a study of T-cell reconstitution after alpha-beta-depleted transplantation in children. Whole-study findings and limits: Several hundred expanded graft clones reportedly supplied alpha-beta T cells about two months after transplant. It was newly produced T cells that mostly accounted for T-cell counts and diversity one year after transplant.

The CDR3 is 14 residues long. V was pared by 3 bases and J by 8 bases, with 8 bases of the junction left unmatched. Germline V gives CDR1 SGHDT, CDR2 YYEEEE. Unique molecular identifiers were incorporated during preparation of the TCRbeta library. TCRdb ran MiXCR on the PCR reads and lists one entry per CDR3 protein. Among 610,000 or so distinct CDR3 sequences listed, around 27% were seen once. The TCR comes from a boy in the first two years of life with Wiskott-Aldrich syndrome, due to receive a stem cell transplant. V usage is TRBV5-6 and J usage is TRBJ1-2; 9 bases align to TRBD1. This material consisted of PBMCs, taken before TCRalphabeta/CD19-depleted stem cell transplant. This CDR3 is CASSWDRVLIGYTF. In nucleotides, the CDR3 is TGTGCCAGCAGCTGGGACAGGGTATTAATCGGCTACACCTTC.